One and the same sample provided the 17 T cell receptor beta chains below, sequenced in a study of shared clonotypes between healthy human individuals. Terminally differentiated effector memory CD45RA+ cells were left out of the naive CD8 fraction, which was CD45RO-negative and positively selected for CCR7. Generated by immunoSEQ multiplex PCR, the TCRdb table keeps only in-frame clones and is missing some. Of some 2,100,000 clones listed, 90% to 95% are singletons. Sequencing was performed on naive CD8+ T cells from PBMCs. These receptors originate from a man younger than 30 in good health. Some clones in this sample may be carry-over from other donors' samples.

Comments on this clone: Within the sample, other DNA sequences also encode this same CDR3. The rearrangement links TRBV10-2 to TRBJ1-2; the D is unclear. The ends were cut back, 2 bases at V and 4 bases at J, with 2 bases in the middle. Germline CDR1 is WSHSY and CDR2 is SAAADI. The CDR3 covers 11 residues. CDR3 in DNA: TGCGCCAGCAGTGAGGGCTATGGCTACACCTTC. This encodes CASSEGYGYTF.

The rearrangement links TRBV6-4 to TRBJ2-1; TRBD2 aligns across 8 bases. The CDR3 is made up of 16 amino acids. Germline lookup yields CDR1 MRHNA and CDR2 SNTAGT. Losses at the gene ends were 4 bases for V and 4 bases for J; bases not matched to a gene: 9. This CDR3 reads CASSVGREVPYNEQFF. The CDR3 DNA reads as TGTGCCAGCAGTGTCGGGCGGGAGGTTCCGTACAATGAGCAGTTCTTC.

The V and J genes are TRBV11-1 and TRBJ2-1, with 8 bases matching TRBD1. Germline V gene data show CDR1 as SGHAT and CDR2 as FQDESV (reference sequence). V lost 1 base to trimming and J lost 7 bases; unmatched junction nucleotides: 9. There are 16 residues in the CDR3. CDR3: CASSLGTGSMFNEQFF. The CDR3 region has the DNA TGTGCCAGCAGCTTAGGGACAGGGTCAATGTTTAATGAGCAGTTCTTC. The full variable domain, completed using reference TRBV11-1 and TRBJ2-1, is EAEVAQSPRYKITEKSQAVAFWCDPISGHATLYWYRQILGQGPELLVQFQDESVVDDSQLPKDRFSAERLKGVDSTLKIQPAELGDSAMYLCASSLGTGSMFNEQFFGPGTRLTVL.

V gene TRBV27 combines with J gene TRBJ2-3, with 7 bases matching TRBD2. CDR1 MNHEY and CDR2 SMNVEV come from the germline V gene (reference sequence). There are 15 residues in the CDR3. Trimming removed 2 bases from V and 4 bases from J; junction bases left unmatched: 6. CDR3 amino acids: CASSLAGEVPDTQYF. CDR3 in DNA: TGTGCCAGCAGTTTAGCGGGAGAGGTCCCAGATACGCAGTATTTT.

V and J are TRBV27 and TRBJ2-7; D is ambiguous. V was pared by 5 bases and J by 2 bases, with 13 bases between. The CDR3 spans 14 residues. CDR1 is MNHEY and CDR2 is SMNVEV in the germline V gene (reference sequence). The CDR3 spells CASSPTRKPYEQYF. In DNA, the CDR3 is TGTGCCAGCAGTCCGACTCGAAAACCCTACGAGCAGTACTTC.

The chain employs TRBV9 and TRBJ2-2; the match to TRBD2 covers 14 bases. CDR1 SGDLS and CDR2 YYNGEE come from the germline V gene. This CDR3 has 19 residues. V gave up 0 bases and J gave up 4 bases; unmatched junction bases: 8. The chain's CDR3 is CASSVAPGTSGSFTGELFF. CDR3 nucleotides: TGTGCCAGCAGCGTAGCTCCCGGGACTAGCGGGAGTTTCACCGGGGAGCTGTTTTTT.

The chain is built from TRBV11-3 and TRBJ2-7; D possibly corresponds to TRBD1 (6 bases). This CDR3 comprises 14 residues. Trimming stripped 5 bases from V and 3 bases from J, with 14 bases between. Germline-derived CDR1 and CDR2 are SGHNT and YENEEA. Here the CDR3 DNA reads TGTGCCAGCAGCCTGACAGGAGGACTCTACGAGCAGTACTTC. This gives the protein CASSLTGGLYEQYF. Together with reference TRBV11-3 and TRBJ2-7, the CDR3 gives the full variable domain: EAGVVQSPRYKIIEKKQPVAFWCNPISGHNTLYWYLQNLGQGPELLIRYENEEAVDDSQLPKDRFSAERLKGVDSTLKIQPAELGDSAVYLCASSLTGGLYEQYFGPGTRLTVT.

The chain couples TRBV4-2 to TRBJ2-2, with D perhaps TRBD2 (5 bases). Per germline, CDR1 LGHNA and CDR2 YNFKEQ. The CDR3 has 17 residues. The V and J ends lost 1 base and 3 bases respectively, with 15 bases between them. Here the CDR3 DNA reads TGTGCCAGCAGCCAAGCGTTGGCAGCGGTTTACACCGGGGAGCTGTTTTTT. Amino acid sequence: CASSQALAAVYTGELFF.

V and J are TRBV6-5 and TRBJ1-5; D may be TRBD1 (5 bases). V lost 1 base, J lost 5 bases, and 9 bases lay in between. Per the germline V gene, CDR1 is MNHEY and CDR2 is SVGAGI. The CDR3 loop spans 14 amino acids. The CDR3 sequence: CASSYFQGDQPQHF. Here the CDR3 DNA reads TGTGCCAGCAGTTACTTCCAAGGGGATCAGCCCCAGCATTTT.

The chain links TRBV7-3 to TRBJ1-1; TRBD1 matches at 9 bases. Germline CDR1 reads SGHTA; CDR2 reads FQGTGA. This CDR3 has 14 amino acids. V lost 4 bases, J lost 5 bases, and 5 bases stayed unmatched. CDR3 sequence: CASSSTGGGTEAFF. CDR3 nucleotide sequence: TGTGCCAGCAGCTCCACAGGGGGCGGTACTGAAGCTTTCTTT.

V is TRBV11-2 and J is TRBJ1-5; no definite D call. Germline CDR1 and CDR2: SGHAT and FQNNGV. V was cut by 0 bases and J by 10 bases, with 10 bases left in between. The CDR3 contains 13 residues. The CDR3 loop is CASSLETRDPQHF. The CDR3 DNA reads TGTGCCAGCAGCTTAGAGACACGGGATCCCCAGCATTTT.

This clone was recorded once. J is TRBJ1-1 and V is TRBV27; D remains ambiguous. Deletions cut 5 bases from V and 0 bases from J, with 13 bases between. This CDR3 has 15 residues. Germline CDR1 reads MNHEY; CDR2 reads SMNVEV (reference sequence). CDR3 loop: CASSPSPGLNTEAFF. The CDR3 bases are TGTGCCAGCAGTCCCTCTCCGGGGTTGAACACTGAAGCTTTCTTT.

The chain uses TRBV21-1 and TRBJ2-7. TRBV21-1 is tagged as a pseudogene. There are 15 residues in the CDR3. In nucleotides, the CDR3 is TGTGCCAGCAGGGAGCCCGACACGAGGTCCTACGAGCAGTACTTC. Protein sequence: CASREPDTRSYEQYF.

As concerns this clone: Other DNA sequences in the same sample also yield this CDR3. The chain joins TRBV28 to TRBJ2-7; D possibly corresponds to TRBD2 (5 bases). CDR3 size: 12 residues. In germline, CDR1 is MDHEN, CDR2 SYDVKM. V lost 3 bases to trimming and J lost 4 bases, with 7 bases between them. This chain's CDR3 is CASSFRGYEQYF. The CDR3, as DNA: TGTGCCAGCAGTTTCCGGGGTTACGAGCAGTACTTC. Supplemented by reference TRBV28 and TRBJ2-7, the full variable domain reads DVKVTQSSRYLVKRTGEKVFLECVQDMDHENMFWYRQDPGLGLRLIYFSYDVKMKEKGDIPEGYSVSREKKERFSLILESASTNQTSMYLCASSFRGYEQYFGPGTRLTVT.

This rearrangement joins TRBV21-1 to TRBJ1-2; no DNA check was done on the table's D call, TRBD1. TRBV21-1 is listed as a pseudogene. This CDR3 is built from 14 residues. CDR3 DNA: TGTGCCAGCAGCACAGGAGACAGGGACGGTGGCTACACCTTC. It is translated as CASSTGDRDGGYTF.

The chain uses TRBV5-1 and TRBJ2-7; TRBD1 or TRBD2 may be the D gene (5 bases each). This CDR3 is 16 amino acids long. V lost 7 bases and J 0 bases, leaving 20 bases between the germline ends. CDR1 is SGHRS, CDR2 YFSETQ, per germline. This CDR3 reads CASATSRVGGSYEQYF. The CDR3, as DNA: TGCGCCAGCGCAACCTCCAGGGTAGGAGGCTCCTACGAGCAGTACTTC. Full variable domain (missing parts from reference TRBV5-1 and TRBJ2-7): KAGVTQTPRYLIKTRGQQVTLSCSPISGHRSVSWYQQTPGQGLQFLFEYFSETQRNKGNFPGRFSGRQFSNSRSEMNVSTLELGDSALYLCASATSRVGGSYEQYFGPGTRLTVT.

The DNA for the CDR3 is TGCGCCAGCAGTTCTGGCGAGGTCTCCTACGAGCAGTACTTC. Translating gives CASSSGEVSYEQYF. This chain connects TRBV10-1 to TRBJ2-7; the D is unclear. Germline CDR1 is WNHNN and CDR2 is SYGVQD (reference sequence). The CDR3 covers 14 residues. The V end lost 5 bases, the J end lost 0 bases, and 11 bases lay between the germline ends.